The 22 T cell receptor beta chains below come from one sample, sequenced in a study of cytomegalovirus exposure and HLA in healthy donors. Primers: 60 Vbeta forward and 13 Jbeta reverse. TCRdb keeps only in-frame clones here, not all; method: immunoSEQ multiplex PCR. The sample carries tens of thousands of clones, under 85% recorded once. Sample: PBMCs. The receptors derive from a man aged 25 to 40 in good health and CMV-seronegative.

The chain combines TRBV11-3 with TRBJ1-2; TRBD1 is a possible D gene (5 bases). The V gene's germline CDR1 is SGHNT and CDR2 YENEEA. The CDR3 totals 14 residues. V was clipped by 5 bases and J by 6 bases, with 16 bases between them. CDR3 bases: TGTGCCAGCAGCACGAGATGGACAAGCAATGGCTACACCTTC. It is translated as CASSTRWTSNGYTF.

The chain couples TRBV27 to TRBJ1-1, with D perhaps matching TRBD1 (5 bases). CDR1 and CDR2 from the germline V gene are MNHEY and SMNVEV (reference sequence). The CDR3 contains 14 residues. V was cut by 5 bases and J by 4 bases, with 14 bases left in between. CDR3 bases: TGTGCCAGCAGTAAAATCGGGGGGAGCACTGAAGCTTTCTTT. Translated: CASSKIGGSTEAFF.

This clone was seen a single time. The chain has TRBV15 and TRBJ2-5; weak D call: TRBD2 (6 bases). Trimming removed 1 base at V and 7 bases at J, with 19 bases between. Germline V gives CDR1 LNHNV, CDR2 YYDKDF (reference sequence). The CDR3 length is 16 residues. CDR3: CATSRVGSIKGGTQYF. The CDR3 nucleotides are TGTGCCACCAGCAGAGTCGGGTCGATCAAGGGAGGGACCCAGTACTTC.

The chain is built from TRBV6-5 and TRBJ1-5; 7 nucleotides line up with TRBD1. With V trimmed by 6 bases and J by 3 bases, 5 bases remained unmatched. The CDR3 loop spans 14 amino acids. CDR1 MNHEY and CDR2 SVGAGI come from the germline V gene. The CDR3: CASSTTGFNQPQHF. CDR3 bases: TGTGCCAGCAGCACGACAGGGTTCAATCAGCCCCAGCATTTT.

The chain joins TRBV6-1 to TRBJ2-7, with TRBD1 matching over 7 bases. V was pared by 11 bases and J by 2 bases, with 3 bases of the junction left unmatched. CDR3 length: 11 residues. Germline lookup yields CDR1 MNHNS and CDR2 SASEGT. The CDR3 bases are TGTGCCTACAGGGGAACCTACGAGCAGTACTTC. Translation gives CAYRGTYEQYF.

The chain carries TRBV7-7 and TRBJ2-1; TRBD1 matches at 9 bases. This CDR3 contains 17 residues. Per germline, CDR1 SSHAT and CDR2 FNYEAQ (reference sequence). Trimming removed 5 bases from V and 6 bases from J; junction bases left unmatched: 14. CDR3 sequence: CASSHTPGQGRRNEQFF. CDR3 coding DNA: TGTGCCAGCAGCCATACCCCAGGACAGGGGAGGCGCAATGAGCAGTTCTTC.

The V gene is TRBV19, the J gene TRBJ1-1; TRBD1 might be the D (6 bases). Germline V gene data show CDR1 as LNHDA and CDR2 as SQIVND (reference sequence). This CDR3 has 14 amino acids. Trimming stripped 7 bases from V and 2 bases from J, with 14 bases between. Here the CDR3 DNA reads TGTGCCAGTATTGGTTACAGGGTTAACACTGAAGCTTTCTTT. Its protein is CASIGYRVNTEAFF.

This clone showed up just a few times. CDR3 residues: CASSDLGADTEAFF. The CDR3 bases are TGTGCCAGCAGTGACTTGGGGGCAGACACTGAAGCTTTCTTT. The rearrangement links TRBV2 to TRBJ1-1; the D gene is possibly TRBD1 (6 bases). Trimming removed 3 bases from V and 3 bases from J, with 11 bases in between. CDR1 is SNHLY, CDR2 FYNNEI, per germline. CDR3 length: 14 residues.

CDR3 DNA sequence: TGTGCCAGCAGCCTCCAGGACAGGGGGCTCGGCTACACCTTC. The encoded protein is CASSLQDRGLGYTF. The chain employs TRBV5-4 and TRBJ1-2, with 11 bases that match TRBD1. The length of the CDR3 is 14 residues. Germline V gives CDR1 SGHNT, CDR2 YYREEE (reference sequence). V lost 4 bases, J lost 8 bases, and 7 bases stayed unmatched.

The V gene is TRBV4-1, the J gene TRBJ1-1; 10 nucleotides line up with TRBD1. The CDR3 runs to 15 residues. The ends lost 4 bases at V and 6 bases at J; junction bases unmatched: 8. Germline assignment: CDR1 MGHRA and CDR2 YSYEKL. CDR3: CASSPPGQGRPEAFF. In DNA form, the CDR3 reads TGCGCCAGCAGCCCCCCGGGACAGGGGCGACCTGAAGCTTTCTTT.

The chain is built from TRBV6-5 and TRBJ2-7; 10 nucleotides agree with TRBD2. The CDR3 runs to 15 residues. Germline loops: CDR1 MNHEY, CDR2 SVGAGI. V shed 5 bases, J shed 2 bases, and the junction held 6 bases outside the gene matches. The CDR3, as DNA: TGTGCCAGCAGTCCCCGTCTAGCGGGGGCCTACGAGCAGTACTTC. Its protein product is CASSPRLAGAYEQYF.

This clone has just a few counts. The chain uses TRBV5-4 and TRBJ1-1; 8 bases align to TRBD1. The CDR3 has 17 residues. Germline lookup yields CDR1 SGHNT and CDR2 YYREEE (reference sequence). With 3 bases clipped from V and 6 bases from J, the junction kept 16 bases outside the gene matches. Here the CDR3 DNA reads TGTGCCAGCAGCTCAAACATAGACAGGGGAGTTTTTGCTGAAGCTTTCTTT. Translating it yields CASSSNIDRGVFAEAFF.

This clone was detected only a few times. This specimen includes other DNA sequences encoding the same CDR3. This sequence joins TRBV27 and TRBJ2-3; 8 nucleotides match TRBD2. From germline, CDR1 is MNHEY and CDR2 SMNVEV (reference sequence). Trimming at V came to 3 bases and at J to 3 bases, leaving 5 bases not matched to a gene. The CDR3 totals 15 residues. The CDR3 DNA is TGTGCCAGCAGTTTTTTAGTAGCGGGGACAGATACGCAGTATTTT. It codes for CASSFLVAGTDTQYF.

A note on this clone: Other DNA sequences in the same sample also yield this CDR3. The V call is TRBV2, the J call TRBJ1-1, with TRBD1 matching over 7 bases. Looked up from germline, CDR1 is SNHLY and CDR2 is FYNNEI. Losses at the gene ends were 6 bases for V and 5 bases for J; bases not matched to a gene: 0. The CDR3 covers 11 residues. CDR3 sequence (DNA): TGTGCCAGCAGACAGGGGACTGAAGCTTTCTTT. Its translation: CASRQGTEAFF. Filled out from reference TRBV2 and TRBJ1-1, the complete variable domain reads EPEVTQTPSHQVTQMGQEVILRCVPISNHLYFYWYRQILGQKVEFLVSFYNNEISEKSEIFDDQFSVERPDGSNFTLKIRSTKLEDSAMYFCASRQGTEAFFGQGTRLTVV.

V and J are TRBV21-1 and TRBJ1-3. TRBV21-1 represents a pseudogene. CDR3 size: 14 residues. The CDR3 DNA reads TGTGCCAGCAGCAAAAATAGTAGGACTTACACCATATATTTT. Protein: CASSKNSRTYTIYF.

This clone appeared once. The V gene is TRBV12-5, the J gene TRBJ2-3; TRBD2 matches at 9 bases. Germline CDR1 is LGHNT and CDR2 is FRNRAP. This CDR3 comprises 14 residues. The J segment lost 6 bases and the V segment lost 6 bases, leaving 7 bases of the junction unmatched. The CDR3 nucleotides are TGTGCTAGTGGAGGACTAGCGCCCAGGGATACGCAGTATTTT. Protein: CASGGLAPRDTQYF.

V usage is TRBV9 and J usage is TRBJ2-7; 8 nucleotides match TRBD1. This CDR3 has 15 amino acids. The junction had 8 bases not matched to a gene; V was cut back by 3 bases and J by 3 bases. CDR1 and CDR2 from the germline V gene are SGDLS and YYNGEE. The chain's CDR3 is CASSGGTGGGYEQYF. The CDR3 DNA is TGTGCCAGCAGCGGGGGGACAGGTGGAGGCTACGAGCAGTACTTC.

This CDR3 reads CASSYRRDTGELFF. CDR3 coding DNA: TGTGCCAGCAGTTACCGCCGCGACACCGGGGAGCTGTTTTTT. The gene calls are TRBV6-5 and TRBJ2-2, with D unclear. Germline-derived CDR1 and CDR2 are MNHEY and SVGAGI. The CDR3 is 14 residues long. Trimming removed 2 bases from V and 3 bases from J, with 7 bases in between.

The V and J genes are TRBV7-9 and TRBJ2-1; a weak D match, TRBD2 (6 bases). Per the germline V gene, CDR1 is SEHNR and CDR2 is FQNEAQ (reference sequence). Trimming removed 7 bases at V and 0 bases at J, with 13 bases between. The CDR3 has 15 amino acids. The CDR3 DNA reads TGTGCCAGCAATACGGACGGGAGCTCCTACAATGAGCAGTTCTTC. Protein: CASNTDGSSYNEQFF. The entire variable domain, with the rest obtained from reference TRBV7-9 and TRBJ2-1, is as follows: DTGVSQNPRHKITKRGQNVTFRCDPISEHNRLYWYRQTLGQGPEFLTYFQNEAQLEKSRLLSDRFSAERPKGSFSTLEIQRTEQGDSAMYLCASNTDGSSYNEQFFGPGTRLTVL.

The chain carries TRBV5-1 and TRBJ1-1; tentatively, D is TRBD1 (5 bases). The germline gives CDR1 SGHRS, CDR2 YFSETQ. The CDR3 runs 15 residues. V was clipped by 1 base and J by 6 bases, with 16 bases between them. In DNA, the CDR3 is TGCGCCAGCAGCTTGAATCAGGGTAGGAGGGCTGAAGCTTTCTTT. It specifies CASSLNQGRRAEAFF.

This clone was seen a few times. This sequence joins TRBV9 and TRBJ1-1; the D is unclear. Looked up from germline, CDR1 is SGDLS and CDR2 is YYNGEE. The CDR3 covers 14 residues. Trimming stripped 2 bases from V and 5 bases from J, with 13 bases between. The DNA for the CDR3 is TGTGCCAGCAGCGTCCAGTTTCAGATGACTGAAGCTTTCTTT. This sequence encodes CASSVQFQMTEAFF.

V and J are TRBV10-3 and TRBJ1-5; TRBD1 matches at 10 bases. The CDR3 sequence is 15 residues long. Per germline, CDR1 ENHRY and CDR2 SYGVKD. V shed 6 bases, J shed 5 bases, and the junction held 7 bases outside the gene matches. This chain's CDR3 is CAISWTGGLDQPQHF. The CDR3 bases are TGTGCCATCAGCTGGACAGGGGGACTGGATCAGCCCCAGCATTTT.